This T cell receptor beta chain was sequenced for a study of beta chain features in type 1 diabetes. This clone turned up a few times. This specimen includes other DNA sequences encoding the same CDR3. The authors reverse transcribed all of the isolated RNA, so sequencing captured expressed TCRB transcripts. The assay was immunoSEQ multiplex PCR, and TCRdb's table has in-frame clones only and misses some. The table includes just over 600,000 clones, less than 20% detected once. Germline V lookup: CDR1 SGHRS, CDR2 YFSETQ. The CDR3 covers 14 residues. J was trimmed by 6 bases and V by 0 bases; bases with no gene match: 5.

Sequencing was done on a sample of naive CD4+ T cells from blood. The chain has TRBV5-1 and TRBJ2-7; 8 bases agree with TRBD1. This clonotype was sampled from a young man in good health. CDR3 loop: CASSLAVTGGEQYF. DNA of the CDR3: TGCGCCAGCAGCTTGGCAGTAACAGGGGGCGAGCAGTACTTC.